The T cell receptor beta chain under discussion was sequenced for a study of OX40 agonist ivuxolimab in advanced cancers. About the research overall: Patients were dosed with the agonistic anti-OX40 (CD134) antibody ivuxolimab. Points from the study as a whole: In general, CD8+ T cells held more expanded clones than CD4+ did, on average.

Remarks on this clone: Its specificity is unknown.

The germline V gene encodes CDR1 LGHNA and CDR2 YSLEER. The CDR3 extends over 15 amino acids. Trimming pared 0 bases from V and 0 bases from J, leaving 6 bases between. Researchers took blood at baseline, on cycle 4 day 1, and on cycle 7 day 1. Here immunoSEQ multiplex PCR was the method, and the copy in TCRdb shows in-frame clones only, minus some. In the table there are just under 45,000 clones, 75% to 90% of which are singletons. The sequence was collected from an adult with an advanced solid tumor such as melanoma, head and neck, liver or kidney cancer. The chain couples TRBV4-3 to TRBJ1-3; no reliable D call. Sequenced here: CD4+ or CD8+ T cells sorted from blood, sampled in a trial of the OX40 agonist ivuxolimab. CDR3 coding DNA: TGCGCCAGCAGCCAAGAGACACACTCTGGAAACACCATATATTTT. It translates to CASSQETHSGNTIYF.